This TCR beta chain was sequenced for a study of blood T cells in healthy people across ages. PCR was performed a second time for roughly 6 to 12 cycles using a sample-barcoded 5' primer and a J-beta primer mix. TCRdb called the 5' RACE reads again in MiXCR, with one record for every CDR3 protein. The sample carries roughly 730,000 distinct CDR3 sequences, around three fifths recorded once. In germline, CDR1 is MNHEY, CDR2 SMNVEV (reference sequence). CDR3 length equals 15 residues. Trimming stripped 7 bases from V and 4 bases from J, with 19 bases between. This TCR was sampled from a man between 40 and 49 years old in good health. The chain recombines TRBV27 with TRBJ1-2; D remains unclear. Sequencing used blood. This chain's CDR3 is CASNPVGTAGYGYTF. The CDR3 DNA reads TGTGCCAGCAATCCAGTTGGAACAGCGGGCTATGGCTACACCTTC.